This T cell receptor beta chain emerged from a study of breast tumors, draining lymph nodes, adjacent tissues. As regards this clonotype: Its target is unknown. One base away lies a much larger clone, so this may be a sequencing read error.

Whole-study findings and limits: Most tumor T cells seemingly derive from lymph node, then expand in tumor. Tumor TCR diversity was below lymph nodes but above nontumor tissue.

TCRdb redid the calling of the multiplex PCR reads with MiXCR, one entry per CDR3 protein. The sample shows about 100,000 distinct CDR3 sequences, approximately 22% of them seen only once. V was clipped by 4 bases and J by 3 bases; unmatched bases: 3. Germline V lookup: CDR1 DFQATT, CDR2 SNEGSKA (reference sequence). CDR3 size: 13 residues. The lymph nodes were axillary draining lymph nodes from breast cancer patients. Sequencing was performed on axillary lymph node tissue. The chain combines TRBV20-1 with TRBJ1-5; 7 nucleotides align to TRBD1. This receptor was obtained from a female donor with breast cancer. Some clones in this sample may be carry-over from other donors' samples. The CDR3: CSATQGLNQPQHF. CDR3 bases: TGCAGTGCTACACAGGGGCTCAATCAGCCCCAGCATTTT.